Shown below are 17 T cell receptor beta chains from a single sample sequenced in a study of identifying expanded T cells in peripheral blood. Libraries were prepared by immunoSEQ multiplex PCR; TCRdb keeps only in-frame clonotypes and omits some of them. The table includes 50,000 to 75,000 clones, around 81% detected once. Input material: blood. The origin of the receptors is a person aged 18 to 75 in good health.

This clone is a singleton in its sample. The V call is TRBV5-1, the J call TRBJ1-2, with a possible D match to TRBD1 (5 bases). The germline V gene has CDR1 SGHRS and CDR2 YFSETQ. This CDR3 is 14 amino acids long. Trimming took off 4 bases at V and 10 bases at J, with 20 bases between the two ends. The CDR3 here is CASSPGDGAFDYTF. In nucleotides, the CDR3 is TGCGCCAGCAGCCCCGGGGACGGGGCTTTTGACTACACCTTC.

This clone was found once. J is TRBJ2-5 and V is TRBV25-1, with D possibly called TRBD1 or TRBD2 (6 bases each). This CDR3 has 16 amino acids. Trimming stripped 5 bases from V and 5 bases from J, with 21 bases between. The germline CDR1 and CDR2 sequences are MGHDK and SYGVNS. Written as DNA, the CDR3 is TGTGCCAGCAGTCCGGGGGCCGGGCCCAAAGGGGAGACCCAGTACTTC. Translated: CASSPGAGPKGETQYF.

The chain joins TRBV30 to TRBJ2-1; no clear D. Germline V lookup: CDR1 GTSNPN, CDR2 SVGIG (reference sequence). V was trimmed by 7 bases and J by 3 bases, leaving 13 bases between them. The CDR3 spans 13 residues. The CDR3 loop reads CASSGLVYNEQFF. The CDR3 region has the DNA TGTGCCTCCTCGGGTCTCGTCTACAATGAGCAGTTCTTC.

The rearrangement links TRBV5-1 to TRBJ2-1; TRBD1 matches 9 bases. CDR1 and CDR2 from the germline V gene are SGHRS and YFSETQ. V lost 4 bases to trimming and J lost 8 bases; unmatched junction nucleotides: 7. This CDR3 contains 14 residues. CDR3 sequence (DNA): TGCGCCAGCAGCCCTTCGACAGGGGGAGATGAGCAGTTCTTC. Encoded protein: CASSPSTGGDEQFF.

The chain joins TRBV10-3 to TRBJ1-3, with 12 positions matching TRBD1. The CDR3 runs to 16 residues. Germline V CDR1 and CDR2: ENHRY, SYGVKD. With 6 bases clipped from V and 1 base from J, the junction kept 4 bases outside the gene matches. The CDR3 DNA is TGTGCCATCAGCCGGGACAGGGGGCTATCTGGAAACACCATATATTTT. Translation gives CAISRDRGLSGNTIYF.

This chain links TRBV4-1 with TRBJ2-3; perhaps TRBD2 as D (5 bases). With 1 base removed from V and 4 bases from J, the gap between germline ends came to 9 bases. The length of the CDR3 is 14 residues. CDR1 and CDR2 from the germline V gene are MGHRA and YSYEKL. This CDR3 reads CASSQGPRADTQYF. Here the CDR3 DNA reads TGCGCCAGCAGCCAAGGCCCGCGGGCAGATACGCAGTATTTT.

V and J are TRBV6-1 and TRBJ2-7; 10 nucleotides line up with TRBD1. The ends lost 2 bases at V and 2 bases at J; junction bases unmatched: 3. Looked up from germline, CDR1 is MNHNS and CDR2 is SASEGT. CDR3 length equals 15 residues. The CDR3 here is CASSERGTGAYEQYV. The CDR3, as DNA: TGTGCCAGCAGTGAAAGGGGGACAGGGGCCTACGAGCAGTACGTC.

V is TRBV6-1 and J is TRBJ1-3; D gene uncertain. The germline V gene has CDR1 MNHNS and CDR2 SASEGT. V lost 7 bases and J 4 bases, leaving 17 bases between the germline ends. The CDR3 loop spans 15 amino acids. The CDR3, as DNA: TGTGCCAGCACGCGGTCTGTAGGTGTGGGAAACACCATATATTTT. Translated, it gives CASTRSVGVGNTIYF.

This CDR3 reads CASSFTHNEQFF. CDR3 DNA: TGCGCCAGCAGCTTCACGCACAATGAGCAGTTCTTC. This chain joins TRBV5-1 and TRBJ2-1, with D unclear. V lost 2 bases to trimming and J lost 5 bases, with 5 bases between them. The CDR3 is made up of 12 amino acids. Germline V gene sequence: CDR1 SGHRS, CDR2 YFSETQ.

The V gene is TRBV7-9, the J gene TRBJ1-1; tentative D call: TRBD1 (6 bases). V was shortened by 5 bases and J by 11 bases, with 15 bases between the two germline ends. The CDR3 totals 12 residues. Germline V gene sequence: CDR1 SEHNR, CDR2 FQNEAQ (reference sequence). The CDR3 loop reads CASSPTGLMAFF. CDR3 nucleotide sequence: TGTGCCAGCAGCCCAACAGGGTTGATGGCTTTCTTT. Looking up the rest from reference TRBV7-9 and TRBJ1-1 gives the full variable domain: DTGVSQNPRHKITKRGQNVTFRCDPISEHNRLYWYRQTLGQGPEFLTYFQNEAQLEKSRLLSDRFSAERPKGSFSTLEIQRTEQGDSAMYLCASSPTGLMAFFGQGTRLTVV.

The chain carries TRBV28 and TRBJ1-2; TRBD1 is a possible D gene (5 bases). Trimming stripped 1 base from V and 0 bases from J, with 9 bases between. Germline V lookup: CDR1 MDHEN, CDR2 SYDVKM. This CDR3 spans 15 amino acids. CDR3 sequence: CASSLSGTANYGYTF. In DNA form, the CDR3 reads TGTGCCAGCAGTTTATCTGGGACGGCTAACTATGGCTACACCTTC.

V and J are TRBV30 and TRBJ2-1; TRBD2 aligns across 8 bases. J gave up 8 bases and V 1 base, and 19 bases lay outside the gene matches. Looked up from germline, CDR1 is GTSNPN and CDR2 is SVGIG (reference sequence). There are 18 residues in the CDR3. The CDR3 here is CAWSEPISGDPMVDEQFF. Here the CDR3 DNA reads TGTGCCTGGAGTGAACCGATTAGCGGGGACCCCATGGTGGATGAGCAGTTCTTC.

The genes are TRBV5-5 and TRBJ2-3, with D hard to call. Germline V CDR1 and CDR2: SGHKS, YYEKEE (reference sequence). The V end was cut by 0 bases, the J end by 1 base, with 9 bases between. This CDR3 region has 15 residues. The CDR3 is CASSLEWAGTDTQYF. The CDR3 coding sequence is TGTGCCAGCAGCTTGGAGTGGGCTGGCACAGATACGCAGTATTTT. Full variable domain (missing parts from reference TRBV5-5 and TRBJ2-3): DAGVTQSPTHLIKTRGQQVTLRCSPISGHKSVSWYQQVLGQGPQFIFQYYEKEERGRGNFPDRFSARQFPNYSSELNVNALLLGDSALYLCASSLEWAGTDTQYFGPGTRLTVL.

The CDR3 DNA reads TGCGCCAGCAGCTTGTTGTTAGGGACAGCCTCCACCGGGGAGCTGTTTTTT. It specifies CASSLLLGTASTGELFF. The chain uses TRBV5-1 and TRBJ2-2; 7 bases fit TRBD1. Trimming cost V 1 base and J 4 bases; bases outside gene matches: 10. This CDR3 is 17 amino acids long. In germline, CDR1 is SGHRS, CDR2 YFSETQ. Complete variable domain (other parts from reference TRBV5-1 and TRBJ2-2): KAGVTQTPRYLIKTRGQQVTLSCSPISGHRSVSWYQQTPGQGLQFLFEYFSETQRNKGNFPGRFSGRQFSNSRSEMNVSTLELGDSALYLCASSLLLGTASTGELFFGEGSRLTVL.

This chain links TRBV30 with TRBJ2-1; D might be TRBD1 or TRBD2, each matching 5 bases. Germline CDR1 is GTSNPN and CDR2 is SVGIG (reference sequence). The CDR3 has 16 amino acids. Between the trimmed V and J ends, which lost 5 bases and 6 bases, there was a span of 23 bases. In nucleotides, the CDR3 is TGTGCCTGGGGGGGAGAAAGGAGCGCCCCGGGCAATGAGCAGTTCTTC. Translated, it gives CAWGGERSAPGNEQFF.

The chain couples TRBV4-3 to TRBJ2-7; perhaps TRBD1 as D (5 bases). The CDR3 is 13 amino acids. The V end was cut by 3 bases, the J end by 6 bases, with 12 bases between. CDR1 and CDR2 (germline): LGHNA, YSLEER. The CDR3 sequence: CASSQGLGGEQYV. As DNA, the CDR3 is TGCGCCAGCAGCCAGGGGCTAGGCGGCGAGCAGTACGTC.

In DNA form, the CDR3 reads TGTGCCAGCAGTGAACCCGCTACCCAGCCCCAGCATTTT. This translates into CASSEPATQPQHF. This chain connects TRBV6-1 to TRBJ1-5, with D uncertain. V was cut by 2 bases and J by 7 bases, with 9 bases left in between. Germline CDR1 is MNHNS and CDR2 is SASEGT. CDR3 size: 13 residues.